This note documents a single TCR beta chain sequence. Its recognized antigen is unknown. There are no base qualities to consult, and no much larger clone falls within one base. The CDR3 measures 14 amino acids from cysteine to phenylalanine. The only DNA kept is the CDR3, 42 bases in frame from the first base. V is pared back by 6 bases and J by 4 bases, with 17 bases lying between the germline termini. Reading the germline V gene gives CDR1 SQVTM and CDR2 ANQGSEA. The cohort was made up of hundreds of healthy bone marrow donors. Cohort members were all nominally healthy when sampled, although unrecorded immune exposures were likely present. The donor tested CMV seronegative, placing the donor among the 350 or so seronegative members of the cohort. A peripheral blood sample was collected from each donor, and TCR beta sequencing was performed on peripheral blood mononuclear cells. Genomic DNA extraction from the blood cell samples was performed with the Qiagen DNeasy Blood Extraction Kit.

Library prep was done by the immunoSEQ multiplex PCR assay. A mixture of 60 forward primers for TCR Vbeta segments and 13 reverse primers for TCR Jbeta segments was used in the multiplex PCR. A multiplex PCR assay on genomic DNA amplified the CDR3 region of rearranged TCR beta genes. On the Illumina HiSeq System, the amplified TCR beta libraries were sequenced as 87-base-pair reads. Per the source publication's procedure: A later analysis tallied around 82 million unique TCR beta chains across the 666 repertoires, and about 10 million of those chains were shared by two or more donors. Raw reads were error-corrected and collapsed into unique sequences by a nearest-neighbor algorithm in which closely related sequences were merged to remove PCR and sequencing errors. To assign V, D and J gene segments, CDR3 sequences were aligned to IMGT reference sequences. Each retained sequence needed at least a six-nucleotide match to both a V gene segment and a J gene segment. Rearrangements were called productive when the CDR3 lacked stop codons and stayed in frame with V and J; all others were non-productive. CDR3 was defined by IMGT convention, running from the second conserved V-encoded cysteine to the conserved J-encoded phenylalanine. The earlier analysis of 450 to 750 of the donors excluded any sequence lacking an unambiguous match to a single V gene segment. An earlier analysis of several hundred of the donors called V segments functional above 56.7% productive rearrangements and segregating when the between-donor standard deviation exceeded 5%. A statistical classification framework was built to diagnose cytomegalovirus status from the catalog of TCR beta chain sequences. V and J gene assignment, in a later analysis, came from comparing TCR nucleotide sequences with IMGT/GENE-DB human TR gene sequences. A later analysis assigned CDR3 sequences and most-parsimonious VDJ recombination scenarios with the TCRdist pipeline. In a later analysis, each TCR beta chain was defined by its CDR3 amino acid sequence together with its V-gene family, and reads without a unique V-gene family were excluded. In a later analysis, some 600 highly shared, low-generation-probability nucleotide sequences were removed to address suspected cross-contamination and a sequencing artifact. A later analysis calculated a clonal expansion index for each public chain from normalized within-repertoire ranks of inferred template counts. Generation probabilities in a later analysis came from a VDJ recombination model fitted to out-of-frame rearrangements, and those results were checked against IGoR. A later analysis scored TCR-TCR, TCR-HLA and TCR-CMV co-occurrence with hypergeometric tests, applying a repertoire-size bias correction to TCR pairs. A later analysis estimated false discovery rates by permuting HLA or CMV assignments 20 times. In a later analysis, co-occurring TCRs were grouped using DBSCAN, with TCRdist sequence similarity added in when clustering inside HLA-allele-positive subsets. Co-occurrence clustering excluded repertoires with fewer than 30,000 or more than 120,000 public chains, plus five with anomalous nucleotide sharing. TCRdb re-hosts the immuneACCESS table, in-frame sequences only. Its copies lack some clones; in the studies checked, an unresolved V gene accounts for under half of them, and the cause for the rest is not known. Clone size and V and J calls were adopted from that table, with D and trimming inferred from the DNA. Recorded for this sample are some 120,000 clones; about 80% of them occurred a single time. Around 3.3% of the sample rests with the top ten.

The sample comes from a study of cytomegalovirus exposure and HLA in healthy donors (dated by TCRdb to 2015 to 2018). Describing the broader study: An earlier analysis of 550 to 700 of the donors reported approximately 270 Gb of sequence data and approximately 110 million unique TCR beta sequences from about 179 million T cells. The study aimed to test whether signatures of past pathogen exposure could be identified by cataloging public T cell receptors. Alongside the repertoire data, information on donor age, sex, ethnicity and CMV serostatus was compiled. Every discovery cohort repertoire had been produced on one sequencing platform. Rather than drawing on any new phenotypic data, the later analysis identified candidate immune exposures from TCR beta sequences and the way those sequences occurred across donors. Genome-wide SNP genotypes for about three fifths of the roughly 670 donors were used in a later genetic analysis, which treated that subset as a discovery cohort. To predict cytomegalovirus infection status, the study combined high-throughput TCR immunosequencing, statistical association of individual TCRs with disease status, and machine learning. Both class I and class II loci were covered by HLA typing, at four-digit resolution. An earlier analysis of approximately 640 of the donors applied high-throughput TCR beta sequencing to assess whether each TCR beta V gene segment acted as functional or pseudogenic. To study patterns of TCR occurrence, a later analysis re-analyzed previously published TCR beta repertoires from several hundred donors and added high-resolution HLA genotyping. A handful of DR-DQ haplotypes were handled as single units for association and clustering because linkage in the cohort was strong. An early release covering about 600 HLA-typed donors comprised about 300 gigabases of sequencing data and tens of millions of unique TCR sequences. Among several hundred genotyped donors of the cohort, an average of around 220,000 unique TCR beta nucleotide sequences was sequenced per donor, of which approximately 19% were non-productive. Typing coverage differed by locus: A, B, C, DRB1 and DQB1 were typed in about 629-640 donors, DQA1 in 500 to 550, DPA1 in some 610, and DPB1 in 450 to 490. Along with the roughly 610-subject first cohort, a separate validation cohort of around 110 different subjects was used. The study used immunosequencing to profile the T cell repertoires of approximately 690 subjects and linked those repertoires to cytomegalovirus serostatus. Of the 350 to 450 genotyped donors, approximately 80% were placed in the genetic ancestry cluster associated with self-reported Caucasian donors. General study outcomes and caveats: A cluster of highly shared sequence variants was judged likely to represent a technical artifact of the sequencing pipeline. This cohort had only TCR beta chains sequenced, and the lack of alpha or paired-chain data limited which features could be detected. The authors suggested that the approach could potentially be extended to other disease states and immunological phenotypes. Immune exposure information for the cohort was limited to CMV serostatus. Presence/absence analyses assumed roughly uniform sequencing depth across donors, an assumption that may not hold. In an earlier analysis of approximately 600 of the donors, most TCR beta V segments were observed in productive rearrangements about 87% or about 30% of the time, broadly matching IMGT annotations. The classifier was reported to diagnose cytomegalovirus status with high specificity and sensitivity in both the original and validation cohorts. A total of 150 to 200 TCR beta chains were listed by the study as associated with cytomegalovirus. An association between a missense DCLRE1C variant and V-gene and J-gene trimming of TCR beta chains was found in a later genetic analysis and replicated in an independent cohort. Linkage disequilibrium might explain the correlated functional status among segregating V segments, but an unknown experimental factor could not be excluded. A further reported finding was that TCR beta sequences accurately predicted the HLA-A and HLA-B alleles for most subjects in the first cohort. Most TCR sequences were observed very rarely across donors, whereas some public TCRs were present in many individuals. HLA typing was unavailable for some donors at each locus, so association tests used only the typed subset. A later genetic analysis reported fewer N-insertions in productive TCRs among donors in an Asian-associated ancestry cluster than the approximately 670-donor mean. Because the 87-base-pair reads could not distinguish some IMGT-functional V segments, including TRBV6-2 and TRBV6-3, those segments were excluded. According to a later analysis, most CMV-associated TCR beta chains appeared to be HLA-restricted, and the HLA associations seemed to be driven largely by CMV exposure. The earlier analysis of some 560 of the donors excluded some 15 rarely observed V segments, including chromosome 9 orphons, because counts were too low. When HLA alleles, especially DR and DQ, strongly co-occurred, TCR associations were difficult to assign to individual alleles. In a later analysis, HLA-associated TCR beta chains were found to be more clonally expanded and to have lower generation probabilities than equally common non-associated chains. At a false discovery rate of 0.05, a later analysis linked 16,951 TCR beta sequences to specific HLA alleles. In vitro tests confirmed that three of the cytomegalovirus-associated TCR beta chains recognize cytomegalovirus antigens. A later analysis reported that several top co-occurrence clusters appeared linked to parvovirus B19, influenza, CMV and Epstein-Barr virus. In a later analysis, the rate of TCR association differed among HLA loci, with DRB1 alleles having the most associated TCRs and HLA-C alleles having the fewest.

This receptor was identified in a woman aged 50 to 65 in good health and CMV-seronegative. In this chain, TRBV29-1 is recombined with TRBJ2-3; a tentative D match to TRBD1 spans 5 bases. Sequencing input: PBMCs. The nucleotide sequence reads TGCAGCGTGACCGACGCAGGGTCTCCAGATACGCAGTATTTT. This translates into CSVTDAGSPDTQYF.